This entry concerns a single T cell receptor (beta chain). Antigen unknown. The entry originates in a study of blood T cells in healthy people across ages. Overall study: Researchers report that template switching captured about one barcoded beta molecule per two T cells. Notes on the study in general: Reliance upon unsorted PBMCs precluded definitive naive versus antigen-experienced comparison.

Sample-barcoded 5' priming and a J-beta primer mix drove a second PCR of roughly 7 to 11 cycles. MiXCR, run by TCRdb on the 5' RACE reads, gives a single entry per CDR3 protein. Here the sample spans 550,000 to 750,000 distinct CDR3 sequences, under 25% being singletons. Trimming shortened V by 6 bases and J by 4 bases, and 9 bases separated the two germline ends. The V gene's germline CDR1 is SNHLY and CDR2 FYNNEI. The CDR3 length is 12 residues. The rearrangement joins TRBV2 to TRBJ1-2; no reliable D call. Sequencing used blood. The sequence derives from a man between 65 and 85 years old in good health. CDR3 sequence: CASRDDGYGYTF. The CDR3 DNA reads as TGTGCCAGCAGGGATGACGGCTATGGCTACACCTTC.